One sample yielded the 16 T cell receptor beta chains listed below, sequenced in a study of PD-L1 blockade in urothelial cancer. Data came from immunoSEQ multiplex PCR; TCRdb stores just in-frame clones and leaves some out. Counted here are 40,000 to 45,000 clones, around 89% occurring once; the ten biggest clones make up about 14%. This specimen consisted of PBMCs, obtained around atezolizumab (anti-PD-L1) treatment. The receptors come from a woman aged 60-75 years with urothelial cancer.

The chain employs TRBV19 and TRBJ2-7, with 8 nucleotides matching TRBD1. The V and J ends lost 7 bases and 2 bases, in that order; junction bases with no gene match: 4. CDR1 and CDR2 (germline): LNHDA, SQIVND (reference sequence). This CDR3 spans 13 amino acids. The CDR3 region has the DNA TGTGCCAGTAATCAGGGGGCCGCCTACGAGCAGTACTTC. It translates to CASNQGAAYEQYF.

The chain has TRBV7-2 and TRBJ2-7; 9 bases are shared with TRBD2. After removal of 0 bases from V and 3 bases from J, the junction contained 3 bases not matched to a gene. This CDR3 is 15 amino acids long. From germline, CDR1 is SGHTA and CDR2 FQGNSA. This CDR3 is CASSLAASGNYEQYF. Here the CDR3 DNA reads TGTGCCAGCAGCTTAGCGGCTAGCGGGAACTACGAGCAGTACTTC.

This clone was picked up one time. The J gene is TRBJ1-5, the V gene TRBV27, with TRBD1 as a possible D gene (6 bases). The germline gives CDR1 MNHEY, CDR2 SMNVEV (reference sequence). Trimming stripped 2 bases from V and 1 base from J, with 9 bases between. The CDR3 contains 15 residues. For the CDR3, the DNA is TGTGCCAGCAGTTTAGGGGGCCTAAGCAATCAGCCCCAGCATTTT. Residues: CASSLGGLSNQPQHF.

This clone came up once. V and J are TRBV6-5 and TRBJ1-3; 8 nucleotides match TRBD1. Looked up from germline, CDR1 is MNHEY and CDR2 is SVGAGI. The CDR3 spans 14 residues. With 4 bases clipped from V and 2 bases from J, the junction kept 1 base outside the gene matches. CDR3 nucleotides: TGTGCCAGCAGTTCGACAGGGGCTGGAAACACCATATATTTT. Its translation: CASSSTGAGNTIYF.

Written as DNA, the CDR3 is TGTGCCAGCAGTTTGGGGGGTGATACTAACTATGGCTACACCTTC. This encodes CASSLGGDTNYGYTF. V usage is TRBV28 and J usage is TRBJ1-2; possible D gene TRBD1, 5 bases. V was trimmed by 3 bases and J by 0 bases, leaving 11 bases between them. The germline V gene has CDR1 MDHEN and CDR2 SYDVKM. This CDR3 has 15 amino acids.

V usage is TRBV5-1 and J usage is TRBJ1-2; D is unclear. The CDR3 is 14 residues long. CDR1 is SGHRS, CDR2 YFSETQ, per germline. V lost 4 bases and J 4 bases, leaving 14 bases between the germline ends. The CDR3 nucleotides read TGCGCCAGCAGCCCCTCGGGAGGCGCCTATGGCTACACCTTC. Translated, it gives CASSPSGGAYGYTF.

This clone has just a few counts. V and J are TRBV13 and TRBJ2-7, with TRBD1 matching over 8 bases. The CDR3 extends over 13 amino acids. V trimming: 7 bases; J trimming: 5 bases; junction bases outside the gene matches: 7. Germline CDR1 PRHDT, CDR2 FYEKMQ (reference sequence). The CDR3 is CASTRRQGNEQYF. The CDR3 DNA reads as TGTGCCAGCACAAGACGACAGGGGAACGAGCAGTACTTC.

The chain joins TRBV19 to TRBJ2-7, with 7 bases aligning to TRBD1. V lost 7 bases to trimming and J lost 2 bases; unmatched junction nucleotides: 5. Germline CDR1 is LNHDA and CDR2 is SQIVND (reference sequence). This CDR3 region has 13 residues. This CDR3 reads CASTTGQTYEQYF. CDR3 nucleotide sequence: TGTGCCAGTACCACGGGACAGACCTACGAGCAGTACTTC.

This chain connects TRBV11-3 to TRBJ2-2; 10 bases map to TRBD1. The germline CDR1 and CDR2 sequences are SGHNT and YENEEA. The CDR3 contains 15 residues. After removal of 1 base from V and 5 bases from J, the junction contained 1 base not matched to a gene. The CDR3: CASSLGQGATGELFF. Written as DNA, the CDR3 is TGTGCCAGCAGCTTAGGACAGGGGGCGACCGGGGAGCTGTTTTTT. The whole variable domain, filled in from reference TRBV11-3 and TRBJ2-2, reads EAGVVQSPRYKIIEKKQPVAFWCNPISGHNTLYWYLQNLGQGPELLIRYENEEAVDDSQLPKDRFSAERLKGVDSTLKIQPAELGDSAVYLCASSLGQGATGELFFGEGSRLTVL.

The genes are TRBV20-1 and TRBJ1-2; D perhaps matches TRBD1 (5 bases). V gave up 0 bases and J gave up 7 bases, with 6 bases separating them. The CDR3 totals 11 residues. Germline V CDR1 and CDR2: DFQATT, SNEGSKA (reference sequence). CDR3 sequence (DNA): TGCAGTGCTAGAGATCAGGGTGGCTACACCTTC. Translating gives CSARDQGGYTF.

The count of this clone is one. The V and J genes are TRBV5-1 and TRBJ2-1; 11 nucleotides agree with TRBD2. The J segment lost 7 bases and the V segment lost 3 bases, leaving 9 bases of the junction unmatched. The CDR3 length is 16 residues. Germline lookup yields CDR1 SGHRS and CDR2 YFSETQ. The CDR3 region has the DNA TGCGCCAGCAGCTACGAACTAGCGGGAGCGGGGAATGAGCAGTTCTTC. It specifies CASSYELAGAGNEQFF.

The CDR3 DNA follows: TGTGCCAGCAGCTTGGGTTTGCGGGGGATATACGAAGAGACCCAGTACTTC. Protein sequence: CASSLGLRGIYEETQYF. The genes are TRBV5-6 and TRBJ2-5, with TRBD2 matching over 7 bases. Per the germline V gene, CDR1 is SGHDT and CDR2 is YYEEEE. J gave up 3 bases and V 0 bases, and 11 bases lay outside the gene matches. This CDR3 has 17 amino acids.

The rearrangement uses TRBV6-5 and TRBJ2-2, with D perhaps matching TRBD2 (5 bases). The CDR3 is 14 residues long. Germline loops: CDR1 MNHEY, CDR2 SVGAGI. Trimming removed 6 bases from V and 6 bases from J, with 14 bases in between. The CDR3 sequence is CASSPPGEPGELFF. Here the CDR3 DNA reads TGTGCCAGCAGCCCACCCGGGGAACCCGGGGAGCTGTTTTTT.

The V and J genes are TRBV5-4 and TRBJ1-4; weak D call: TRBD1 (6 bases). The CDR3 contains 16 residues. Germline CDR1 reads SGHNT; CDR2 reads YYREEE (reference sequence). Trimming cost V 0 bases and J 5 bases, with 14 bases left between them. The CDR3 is CASSLVGGPDNEKLFF. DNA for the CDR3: TGTGCCAGCAGCTTGGTTGGGGGCCCTGACAATGAAAAACTGTTTTTT.

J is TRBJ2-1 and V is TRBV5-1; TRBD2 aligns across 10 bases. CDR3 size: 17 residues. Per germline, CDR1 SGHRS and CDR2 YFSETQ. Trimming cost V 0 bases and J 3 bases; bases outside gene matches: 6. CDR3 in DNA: TGCGCCAGCAGCTTGGAGAGCGGGGGGGCAAACTACAATGAGCAGTTCTTC. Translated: CASSLESGGANYNEQFF. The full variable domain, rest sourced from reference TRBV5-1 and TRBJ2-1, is KAGVTQTPRYLIKTRGQQVTLSCSPISGHRSVSWYQQTPGQGLQFLFEYFSETQRNKGNFPGRFSGRQFSNSRSEMNVSTLELGDSALYLCASSLESGGANYNEQFFGPGTRLTVL.

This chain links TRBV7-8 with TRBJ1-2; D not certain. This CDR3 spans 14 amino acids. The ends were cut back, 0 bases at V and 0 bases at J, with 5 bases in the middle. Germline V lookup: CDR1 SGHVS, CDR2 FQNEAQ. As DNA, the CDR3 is TGTGCCAGCAGCTTAGCCCATTCTAACTATGGCTACACCTTC. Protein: CASSLAHSNYGYTF.